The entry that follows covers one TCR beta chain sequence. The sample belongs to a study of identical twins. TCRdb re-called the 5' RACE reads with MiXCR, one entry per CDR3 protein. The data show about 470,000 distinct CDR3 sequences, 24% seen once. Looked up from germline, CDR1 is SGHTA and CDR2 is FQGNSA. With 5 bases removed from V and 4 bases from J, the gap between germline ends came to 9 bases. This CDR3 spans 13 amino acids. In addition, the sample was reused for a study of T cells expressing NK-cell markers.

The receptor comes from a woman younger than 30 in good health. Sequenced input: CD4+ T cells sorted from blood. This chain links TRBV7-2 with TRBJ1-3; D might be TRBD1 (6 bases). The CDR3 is CASSMDRGNTIYF. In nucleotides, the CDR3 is TGTGCCAGCAGCATGGACAGAGGAAACACCATATATTTT.